This is a list of T cell receptor beta chains from one sample in a study of HIV-infected patients and healthy controls. MiXCR was run by TCRdb on the 5' RACE reads, yielding one entry per CDR3 protein. The sample comprises 10,000 to 11,000 distinct CDR3 sequences, about 6.5% of which are singletons, and approximately 30% rests with the top ten. Sequencing was performed on blood, taken during antiretroviral therapy. These receptors were taken from an adult with HIV infection. The donor label of this sample is uncertain. The CDR3 runs from the conserved cysteine through the conserved F or W. The D gene is left open where the match is weak. Expanded clones get a size class; other rows say once, few or many, or leave the size out.

>TRBD2|13|TRBJ2-1|TRBV7-6|many
TGTGCCAGCAGCTTCGGACTAGCGGAGGGGCAGTTCTTC
CASSFGLAEGQFF
>.|13|TRBJ2-7|TRBV7-2|few
TGTGCCAGCAGGGATGAGGGCTTTTACGAGCAGTACTTC
CASRDEGFYEQYF
>.|14|TRBJ2-3|TRBV28|.
TGTGCCAGCAGCTTCCTATTAGGGACAGATACGCAGTATTTT
CASSFLLGTDTQYF
>TRBD1|14|TRBJ1-2|TRBV12-3/TRBV12-4|many
TGTGCCAGCAGCCTATGGGGACAGCTCTATGGCTACACCTTC
CASSLWGQLYGYTF
>.|11|TRBJ1-1|TRBV4-3|many
TGCGCCAGCAGCCAAGGGAGTAAAGCTTTCTTT
CASSQGSKAFF
>.|13|TRBJ2-1|TRBV19|.
TGTGCCAGTAGCATACAGGGTTCAGGTGAGCAGTTCTTC
CASSIQGSGEQFF
>.|12|TRBJ1-6|TRBV12-3/TRBV12-4|many
TGTGCCAGCAGTTTTGACAGTTCACCCCTCCACTTT
CASSFDSSPLHF
>.|11|TRBJ2-1|TRBV27|medium-sized
TGTGCCAGCAGTGTGTACAATGAGCAGTTCTTC
CASSVYNEQFF
>TRBD2|16|TRBJ2-3|TRBV25-1|many
TGTGCCAGCAGTGGTTCCTGGGGACTAGGGGCAAATACGCAGTATTTT
CASSGSWGLGANTQYF
>.|15|TRBJ1-1|TRBV27|medium-sized
TGTGCCAGCAGTCCAGTTCGGGGAGGGAACACTGAAGCTTTCTTT
CASSPVRGGNTEAFF
>.|14|TRBJ1-1|TRBV7-9|many
TGTGCCAGCAGGGGCGACGCAGAGAACACTGAAGCTTTCTTT
CASRGDAENTEAFF
>.|15|TRBJ2-7|TRBV5-5|medium-sized
TGTGCCAGCAGCGGTGGATTGGGCCGCGCCTACGAGCAGTACTTC
CASSGGLGRAYEQYF
>TRBD2|16|TRBJ2-3|TRBV7-9|many
TGTGCCAGCAGCCCAACTAGCGGATACAGCACAGATACGCAGTATTTT
CASSPTSGYSTDTQYF
>TRBD1|19|TRBJ2-1|TRBV11-3|many
TGTGCCAGCAGCTTAGGCCGGGACAGGGGGCTCTTTTGGGCCAATGAGCAGTTCTTC
CASSLGRDRGLFWANEQFF
>TRBD1|11|TRBJ2-3|TRBV30|many
TGTGCCTGGAGGCTAAGGGGGCCGCAGTATTTT
CAWRLRGPQYF
>.|13|TRBJ1-2|TRBV7-2|many
TGTGCCAGCAGAGGACAGTCGAGCTATGGCTACACCTTC
CASRGQSSYGYTF
>.|14|TRBJ2-1|TRBV7-3|many
TGTGCCAGCAGCTTAAACCCCTCCTACAATGAGCAGTTCTTC
CASSLNPSYNEQFF
>.|13|TRBJ2-3|TRBV29-1|.
TGCAGCGTTGTGGGGGGGGCAAAAGATACGCAGTATTTT
CSVVGGAKDTQYF
>TRBD1|18|TRBJ1-5|TRBV7-8|medium-sized
TGTGCCAGCAGCCCCAGGATTATTCGGGACAGGGGCAATCAGCCCCAGCATTTT
CASSPRIIRDRGNQPQHF
>TRBD1|17|TRBJ1-5|TRBV6-5|many
TGTGCCAGCAGGAGACAGGGAGGGGGGTATAGCAATCAGCCCCAGCATTTT
CASRRQGGGYSNQPQHF
>.|11|TRBJ1-1|TRBV7-2|many
TGTGCCAGCAGCTTGACCTTTTCTGCTTTCTTT
CASSLTFSAFF
>TRBD1|14|TRBJ1-2|TRBV20-1|many
TGCAGTGCTAGAGTGACAGGGGGGGCCTATGGCTACACCTTC
CSARVTGGAYGYTF
>.|16|TRBJ2-3|TRBV5-4|many
TGTGCCAGCAGCCTGGGGGGGGCTAGCGGTGGGGATACGCAGTATTTT
CASSLGGASGGDTQYF
>.|14|TRBJ1-1|TRBV2|many
TGTGCCAGCAGTGCCCGGTCGATGAACACTGAAGCTTTCTTT
CASSARSMNTEAFF
>.|13|TRBJ1-2|TRBV6-5|few
TGTGCCAGCAGTTACGACAGTAACTATGGCTACACCTTC
CASSYDSNYGYTF
>TRBD2|16|TRBJ2-3|TRBV29-1|many
TGCAGCTTGGTGGGGGCGCGGGAGGTTCCGACAGATACGCAGTATTTT
CSLVGAREVPTDTQYF
>.|15|TRBJ2-3|TRBV6-5|many
TGTGCCAGCAGTTACTCGTCTAGCGGCACAGATACGCAGTATTTT
CASSYSSSGTDTQYF
>TRBD1|18|TRBJ1-5|TRBV19|many
TGTGCCAGTACCCCTGGTAGAGGCGGACAGGGAATGAATCAGCCCCAGCATTTT
CASTPGRGGQGMNQPQHF
>.|13|TRBJ1-5|TRBV3-1|many
TGTGCCAGCAGCCAAGGGGGGCTTGGGCCCCAGCATTTT
CASSQGGLGPQHF
>.|15|TRBJ1-1|TRBV29-1|many
TGCAGCGTTGAAAATATAAGGAGGGGAATCCCTGAAGCTTTCTTT
CSVENIRRGIPEAFF
>TRBD1|12|TRBJ1-1|TRBV2|many
TGTGCCAGTCAGGGGGGGAACACTGAAGCTTTCTTT
CASQGGNTEAFF
>TRBD1|17|TRBJ2-5|TRBV11-2|many
TGTGCCAGCAGCTTAACAGGGGACAGGCTTTTGTGGGAGACCCAGTACTTC
CASSLTGDRLLWETQYF
>.|14|TRBJ1-5|TRBV10-3|many
TGTGCCATCAGTGAGGACCTGAACGTGCGGCCCCAGCATTTT
CAISEDLNVRPQHF
>TRBD1|13|TRBJ1-6|TRBV20-1|few
TGCAGTGCTAGAGAGACAGGGGATTCACCCCTCCACTTT
CSARETGDSPLHF
>.|22|TRBJ2-7|TRBV21-1|few
TGTGCCAGCAGCAAAGACTTGGTGGCGCTAGCGGGTTACCCCGCCGCAGACGGGGAGCAGTACTTC
CASSKDLVALAGYPAADGEQYF
>TRBD1|14|TRBJ2-2|TRBV24-1|many
TGTGCCACCAGCGGGACAGGAGAGACCGGGGAGCTGTTTTTT
CATSGTGETGELFF
>.|19|TRBJ2-3|TRBV5-8|many
TGTGCCAGCAGCTCCGAGGAGGTCGAGGTCGGGGGAGTCACAGATACGCAGTATTTT
CASSSEEVEVGGVTDTQYF
>TRBD1|14|TRBJ1-1|TRBV7-2|many
TGTGCCAGCAGACCCCTGACAGGGGGCACTGAAGCTTTCTTT
CASRPLTGGTEAFF
>.|16|TRBJ2-3|TRBV6-5|many
TGTGCCAGCAGTCCACGGCGGAGAGGAACCACAGATACGCAGTATTTT
CASSPRRRGTTDTQYF
>.|12|TRBJ2-4|TRBV6-5|many
TGTGCCAGCAGCTCGGACCGAAACATTCAGTACTTC
CASSSDRNIQYF
>.|15|TRBJ2-2|TRBV29-1|many
TGCAGCGTTGCGCACGAGGGGAGGAACACCGGGGAGCTGTTTTTT
CSVAHEGRNTGELFF
>.|13|TRBJ2-1|TRBV10-3|medium-sized
TGTGCCACTCTCCAGGACCCTTACAATGAGCAGTTCTTC
CATLQDPYNEQFF
>.|12|TRBJ2-1|TRBV12-3/TRBV12-4|medium-sized
TGTGCCAGCAGGGCCGGGCCCAATGAGCAGTTCTTC
CASRAGPNEQFF